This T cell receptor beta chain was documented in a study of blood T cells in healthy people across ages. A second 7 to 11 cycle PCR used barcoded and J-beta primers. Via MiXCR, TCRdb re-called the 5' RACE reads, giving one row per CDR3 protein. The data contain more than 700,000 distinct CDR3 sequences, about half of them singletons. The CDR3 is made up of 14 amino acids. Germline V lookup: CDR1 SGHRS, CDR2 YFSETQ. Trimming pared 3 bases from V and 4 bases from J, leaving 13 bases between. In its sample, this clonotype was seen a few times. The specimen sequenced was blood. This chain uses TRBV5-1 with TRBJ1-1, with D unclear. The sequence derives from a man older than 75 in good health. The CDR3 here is CASSWREDGTEAFF. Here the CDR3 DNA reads TGCGCCAGCAGCTGGAGGGAGGACGGCACTGAAGCTTTCTTT.